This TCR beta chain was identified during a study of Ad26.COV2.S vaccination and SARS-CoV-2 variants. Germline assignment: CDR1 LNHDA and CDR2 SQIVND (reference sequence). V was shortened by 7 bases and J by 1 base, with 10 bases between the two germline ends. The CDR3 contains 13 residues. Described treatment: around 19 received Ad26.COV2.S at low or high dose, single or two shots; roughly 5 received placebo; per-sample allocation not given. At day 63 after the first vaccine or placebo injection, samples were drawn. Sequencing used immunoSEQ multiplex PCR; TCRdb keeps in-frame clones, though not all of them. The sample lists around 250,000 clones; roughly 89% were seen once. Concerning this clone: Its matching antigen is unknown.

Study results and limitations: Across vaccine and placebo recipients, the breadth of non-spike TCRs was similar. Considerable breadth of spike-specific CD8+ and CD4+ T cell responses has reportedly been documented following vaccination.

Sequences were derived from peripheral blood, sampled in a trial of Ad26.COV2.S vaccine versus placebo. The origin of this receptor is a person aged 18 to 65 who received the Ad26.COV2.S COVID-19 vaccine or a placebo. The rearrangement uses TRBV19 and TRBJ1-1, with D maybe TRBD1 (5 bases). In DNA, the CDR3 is TGTGCCAGTAAGGGACCGGGGAACACTGAAGCTTTCTTT. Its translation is CASKGPGNTEAFF.